The rows below give T cell receptor beta chains drawn from one sample of a study of human T cells and chemical hapten exposure. TCRdb independently ran MiXCR on the RACE reads; one entry per CDR3 protein. The data show about 84,000 distinct CDR3 sequences, roughly 10% seen once. Sequenced material: whole blood, taken in connection with sensitization to the hapten diphenylcyclopropenone (DPC). The receptors originated from a woman aged 45-60 years with alopecia areata. Some clones in this sample may be carry-over from other donors' samples. CDR3s include the opening cysteine and the closing phenylalanine or tryptophan. Fields, in order: J gene, CDR3 length, D gene, V gene, clone size, CDR3 DNA, CDR3 protein. A D gene is named only where the DNA matches it firmly. Expanded clones are given a class, and other clones once, few, many or no size at all.

>TRBJ2-2|14|NA|TRBV7-2|NA
TGTGCCAGCAACCGCAATAGGAACACCGGGGAGCTGTTTTTT
CASNRNRNTGELFF
>TRBJ1-2|14|TRBD1|TRBV9|NA
TGTGCCAGCAGCCGAACACCGGGACAGTATGGCTACACCTTC
CASSRTPGQYGYTF
>TRBJ1-1|14|NA|TRBV7-2|NA
TGTGCCAGCAGCTTAGTCGCCAGTAACACTGAAGCTTTCTTT
CASSLVASNTEAFF
>TRBJ2-3|14|NA|TRBV15|many
TGTGCCACCAGCAGCCTGGCGGTCGCAGATACGCAGTATTTT
CATSSLAVADTQYF
>TRBJ1-2|14|NA|TRBV27|few
TGTGCCAGCAGATCCAGGGGCAACGGCTATGGCTACACCTTC
CASRSRGNGYGYTF
>TRBJ2-1|15|TRBD1|TRBV6-2/TRBV6-3|many
TGTGCCAGCAGTCTACCGGGACAGGGTCGCAATGAGCAGTTCTTC
CASSLPGQGRNEQFF
>TRBJ2-1|15|TRBD2|TRBV7-9|NA
TGTGCCAGCAGCCCCGGGACTAGCGGCATCAATGAGCAGTTCTTC
CASSPGTSGINEQFF
>TRBJ2-1|13|TRBD2|TRBV28|many
TGTGCCAGCAGGCTAGCGGGAGGAAATGAGCAGTTCTTC
CASRLAGGNEQFF
>TRBJ1-4|14|NA|TRBV20-1|many
TGCAGTGCTCCGGTGGACGGCCATAATGAAAAACTGTTTTTT
CSAPVDGHNEKLFF
>TRBJ2-3|18|TRBD2|TRBV10-3|many
TGTGCCATCAGTGAGTTGGTAGCGTCGGCGGGAGCGGGAGATACGCAGTATTTT
CAISELVASAGAGDTQYF
>TRBJ1-5|14|NA|TRBV28|NA
TGTGCCAGCAGCCTTGGGCAGTCCAATCAGCCCCAGCATTTT
CASSLGQSNQPQHF
>TRBJ1-4|17|NA|TRBV5-1|NA
TGCGCCAGCAGCCGGGTCCTCGATCACGCGGGAGGGGAAAAACTGTTTTTT
CASSRVLDHAGGEKLFF
>TRBJ1-1|14|NA|TRBV19|many
TGTGCCAGTAGAAAAGGGACGGGGAACACTGAAGCTTTCTTT
CASRKGTGNTEAFF
>TRBJ2-2|19|NA|TRBV21-1|NA
TGTACCAGCAGCAAACAAACCGGGACTAGCGGGAGGACAACCGGGGAGCTGTTTTTT
CTSSKQTGTSGRTTGELFF
>TRBJ2-7|14|NA|TRBV29-1|NA
TGCAGCGCTCACCTTCCCCCCATCCTATACGAGCAGTACTTC
CSAHLPPILYEQYF
>TRBJ2-7|14|NA|TRBV5-4|many
TGTGCCAGCAGCCGGGACTCGAACTCCTACGAGCAGTACTTC
CASSRDSNSYEQYF
>TRBJ2-5|13|NA|TRBV7-9|many
TGTGCCAGCACCCCAGCAGGGCAAGAGACCCAGTACTTC
CASTPAGQETQYF
>TRBJ2-3|16|TRBD2|TRBV5-1|few
TGCGCCAGCAGCTTCAGGACTAGCGGGAACACAGATACGCAGTATTTT
CASSFRTSGNTDTQYF
>TRBJ1-5|13|NA|TRBV19|few
TGTGCCAGTAGTATAGAAAGGGGACAGCCCCAGCATTTT
CASSIERGQPQHF
>TRBJ2-1|15|TRBD2|TRBV7-9|NA
TGTGCCAGCAGCTCCGGGACTAGCGGGGACAATGAGCAGTTCTTC
CASSSGTSGDNEQFF
>TRBJ2-7|14|NA|TRBV27|few
TGTGCCAGCAGTCCGGGCCCTTTTCTTTACGAGCAGTACTTC
CASSPGPFLYEQYF
>TRBJ1-1|15|NA|TRBV6-1|NA
TGTGCCAGCAGAGTGGAGGTGCTAAAGAACACTGAAGCTTTCTTT
CASRVEVLKNTEAFF
>TRBJ2-3|16|NA|TRBV25-1|few
TGTGCCAGCAGTGAAGGCGGCCGGGGTCCTGGAGATACGCAGTATTTT
CASSEGGRGPGDTQYF
>TRBJ2-1|17|TRBD2|TRBV28|NA
TGTGCCAGCAGCCCCGGGACTAGCGGGAGAGACTACAATGAGCAGTTCTTC
CASSPGTSGRDYNEQFF
>TRBJ2-1|13|NA|TRBV2|many
TGTGCCAGCAGCGCCGGGACCTACAATGAGCAGTTCTTC
CASSAGTYNEQFF
>TRBJ2-7|13|NA|TRBV6-1|many
TGTGCCAGCAGTCAATCCCCTGCCTACGAGCAGTACTTC
CASSQSPAYEQYF
>TRBJ1-1|14|NA|TRBV29-1|few
TGCAGCGTCCCGACGAGTGGACAGCACACTGAAGCTTTCTTT
CSVPTSGQHTEAFF
>TRBJ2-7|15|NA|TRBV20-1|few
TGCAGTGCTAGAGACCAAGGGATGAAGGGAGACGAGCAGTACTTC
CSARDQGMKGDEQYF
>TRBJ2-4|15|TRBD2|TRBV20-1|NA
TGCAGTGCTAGTTCGGGTATGGCGGGAGTCAACATTCAGTACTTC
CSASSGMAGVNIQYF
>TRBJ1-2|13|NA|TRBV28|many
TGTGCCACCGCAGGGGTGGCTGCGCGTGGCTACACCTTC
CATAGVAARGYTF
>TRBJ2-7|15|TRBD2|TRBV7-2|many
TGTGCCAGCAGCCCCCTAGGCCTAGCGGGAGCGGCGCAGTACTTC
CASSPLGLAGAAQYF
>TRBJ2-2|16|TRBD2|TRBV30|many
TGTGCCCGGCTTCAGCGGGAGGGCCGTCTCACCGGGGAGCTGTTTTTT
CARLQREGRLTGELFF
>TRBJ1-2|13|NA|TRBV30|many
TGTGCCTGGAGAGCGGATAACTACTATGGCTACACCTTC
CAWRADNYYGYTF
>TRBJ2-5|13|NA|TRBV6-2/TRBV6-3|many
TGTGCCAGCACCAGGGACTGGAAAGAGACCCAGTACTTC
CASTRDWKETQYF
>TRBJ2-2|11|NA|TRBV20-1|many
TGCAGTGCTACCAACACCGGGGAGCTGTTTTTT
CSATNTGELFF
>TRBJ2-1|15|NA|TRBV12-3/TRBV12-4|few
TGTGCCAGCAGTTTAGCCGTAAGCTCCTACAATGAGCAGTTCTTC
CASSLAVSSYNEQFF
>TRBJ2-3|14|NA|TRBV29-1|many
TGCAGCGTTGAAGAGGCTACTTCCACAGATACGCAGTATTTT
CSVEEATSTDTQYF
>TRBJ1-5|17|TRBD1|TRBV9|few
TGTGCCAGCAGCGCCCCGCAGGACAGGGCCAGCAATCAGCCCCAGCATTTT
CASSAPQDRASNQPQHF
>TRBJ1-2|12|NA|TRBV20-1|few
TGCAGTGTAGAGCAAAGGGGCTCAGGCTACACCTTC
CSVEQRGSGYTF